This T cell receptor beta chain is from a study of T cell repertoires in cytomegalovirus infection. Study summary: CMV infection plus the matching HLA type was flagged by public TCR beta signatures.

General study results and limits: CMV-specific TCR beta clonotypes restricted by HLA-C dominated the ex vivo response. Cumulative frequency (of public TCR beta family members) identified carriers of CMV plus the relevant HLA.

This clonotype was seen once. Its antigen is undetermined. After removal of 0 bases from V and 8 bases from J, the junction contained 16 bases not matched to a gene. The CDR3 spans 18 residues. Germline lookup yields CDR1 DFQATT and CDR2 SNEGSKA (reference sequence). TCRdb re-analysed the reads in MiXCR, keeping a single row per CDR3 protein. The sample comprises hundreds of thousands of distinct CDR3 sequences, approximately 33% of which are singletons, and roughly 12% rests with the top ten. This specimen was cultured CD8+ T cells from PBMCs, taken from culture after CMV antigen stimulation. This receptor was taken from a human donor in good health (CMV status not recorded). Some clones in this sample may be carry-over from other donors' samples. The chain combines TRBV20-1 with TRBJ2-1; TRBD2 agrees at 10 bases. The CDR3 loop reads CSARDSSGGDHSTHEQFF. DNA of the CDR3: TGCAGTGCTAGAGACTCCAGCGGGGGGGATCACTCCACTCATGAGCAGTTCTTC.